This T cell receptor (beta chain) stems from a study of CD8 T cells in ankylosing spondylitis. This clonotype was counted many times. This CDR3 spans 15 amino acids. Trimming left V 6 bases short and J 2 bases short, with 14 bases between. TCRdb processed the 5' RACE reads anew with MiXCR; each CDR3 protein has one entry. The table lists 250,000 to 350,000 distinct CDR3 sequences, roughly 20% of them singletons. The source is a female donor with ankylosing spondylitis or in good health (not recorded which). Sequenced sample: blood, either unsorted or a sorted T cell fraction (not recorded which). J is TRBJ1-5 and V is TRBV12-3 or TRBV12-4; no firm D call. CDR3 sequence: CASSPGSDGNQPQHF. The CDR3 region has the DNA TGTGCCAGCAGCCCCGGGTCCGACGGCAATCAGCCCCAGCATTTT.